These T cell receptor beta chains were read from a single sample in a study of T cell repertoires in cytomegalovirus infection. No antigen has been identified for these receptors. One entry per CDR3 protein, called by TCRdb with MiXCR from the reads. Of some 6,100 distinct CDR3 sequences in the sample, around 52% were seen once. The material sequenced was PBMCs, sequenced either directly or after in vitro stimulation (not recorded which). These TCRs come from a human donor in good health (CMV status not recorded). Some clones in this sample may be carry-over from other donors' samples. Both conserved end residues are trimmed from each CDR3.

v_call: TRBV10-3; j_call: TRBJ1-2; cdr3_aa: AISESMDRGVVYGYT
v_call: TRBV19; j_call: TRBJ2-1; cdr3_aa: ASSIGSVEQF
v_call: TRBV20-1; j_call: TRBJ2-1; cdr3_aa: SARALLGRTSSYNEQF
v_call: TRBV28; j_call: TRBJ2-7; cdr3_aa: ASTPTPLDYYQY
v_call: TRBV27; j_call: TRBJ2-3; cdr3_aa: ASSLSSVLAGGLSTDTQY
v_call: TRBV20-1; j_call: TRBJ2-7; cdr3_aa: SARDHTVSSYEQY
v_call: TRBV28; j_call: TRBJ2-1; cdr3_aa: ASSSGRGPHEQF
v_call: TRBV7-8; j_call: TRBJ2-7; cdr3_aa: ARIWDTPCDEQY
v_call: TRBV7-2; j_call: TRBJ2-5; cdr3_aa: ASSLSGSGRQETQY
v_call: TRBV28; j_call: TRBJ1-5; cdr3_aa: ASSFWTRGNQPQH
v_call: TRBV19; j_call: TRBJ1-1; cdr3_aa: ASRWGGARMNTEAF
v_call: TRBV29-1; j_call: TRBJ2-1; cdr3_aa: SVEGLAGGPHNEQF
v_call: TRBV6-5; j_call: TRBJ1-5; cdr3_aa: SSLMGQKHQPQH
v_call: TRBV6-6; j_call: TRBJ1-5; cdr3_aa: ASSYGRGNQPQH
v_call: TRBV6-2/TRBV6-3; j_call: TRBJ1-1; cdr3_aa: DSSSGQNITEAL